This T cell receptor beta chain derives from a study of blood T cell repertoires in COVID-19. Study context: Whether acute or convalescent, the COVID-19 samples came from the United States, Italy and Spain. PBMCs, B-cell-depleted T cells, or T cells were the source of the cDNA or gDNA that made up the material.

Source study methods: Estimates of nucleated cell counts were drawn from the amplification of reference gene primers. Assay used: immunoSEQ multiplex PCR; TCRdb lists only in-frame clones, some missing. The V and J calls and the clone size are those of that table, but D and trimming were determined from the DNA. The repertoire has 250,000 or so clones, around 86% of them found once; the top ten carry over 9%. Trimming took 6 bases from V and 1 from J, leaving 7 bases between them. Germline V gives CDR1 MNHEY, CDR2 SVGAGI. This CDR3 region has 14 residues. This TCR was recovered from a man older than 75 with acute or convalescent COVID-19. The chain joins TRBV6-5 to TRBJ1-6; D unresolved. The material sequenced was peripheral blood. The CDR3 region has the DNA TGTGCCAGCAGGCGGTGGTCCTATAATTCACCCCTCCACTTT. Residues: CASRRWSYNSPLHF.